This TCR beta chain comes out of a study of blood T cells in healthy people across ages. Study-wide context: Per two T cells, about one barcoded beta molecule was captured through template switching. Study findings and constraints: In older individuals, TCR beta diversity per million T cells was lower, falling roughly linearly with age.

Every sample had a minimum of 7 million PBMCs isolated. This clonotype was detected only a few times. Its target is not known. A second PCR, run for roughly 6 to 11 cycles, used a sample-barcoded 5' primer plus a J-beta primer mix. Per-sample output comprised a minimum of 3 million paired-end reads containing CDR3. MiXCR was run by TCRdb on the 5' RACE reads, yielding one entry per CDR3 protein. Of over 1,500,000 distinct CDR3 sequences in the sample, about two fifths were seen once. The CDR3 extends over 15 amino acids. The V and J ends lost 3 bases and 3 bases, in that order; junction bases with no gene match: 5. Germline V gene data show CDR1 as SEHNR and CDR2 as FQNEAQ (reference sequence).

The TCR was taken from a human donor in good health. Sequenced material: blood. J is TRBJ1-2 and V is TRBV7-9; 9 nucleotides match TRBD1. The CDR3 sequence is CASSFGTGRDYGYTF. The CDR3 region has the DNA TGTGCCAGCAGCTTTGGGACAGGGAGGGACTATGGCTACACCTTC.